This T cell receptor beta chain is from a study of blood T cells in healthy people across ages. The study's findings and limits: Older individuals had lower TCR beta diversity per million T cells (the decline was roughly linear).

It was with a sample-barcoded 5' primer and a J-beta primer mix that a second PCR of roughly 7 to 12 cycles was run. The template-switch adaptor was a 5' adaptor with 12 random nucleotides. It tagged each cDNA molecule. One entry per CDR3 protein, called by TCRdb with MiXCR from the 5' RACE reads. The repertoire includes 700,000 or so distinct CDR3 sequences, around a fifth of them detected once, and around 21% sits in the top ten. Each donor had approximately 10 milliliters of peripheral blood drawn. This CDR3 comprises 14 residues. The germline CDR1 and CDR2 sequences are LNHDA and SQIVND (reference sequence). Unmatched junction bases numbered 9, after V lost 5 bases and J lost 6 bases. Note on this clonotype: Its antigen is undetermined.

This chain links TRBV19 with TRBJ1-2; 7 bases match TRBD1. The TCR sequence derives from a man aged 65 to 79 in good health. Sequencing input: blood. The CDR3, as DNA: TGTGCCAGTAGTTTCACAGGGGTTCTGGATGGCTACACCTTC. Translating gives CASSFTGVLDGYTF.